At least ten counts were recorded for the clone carrying this T cell receptor beta chain. From RNA, the CDR3 regions of TCR beta chains were amplified and sequenced. An initial RT-PCR round employing HTBI primers preceded a second-round multiplex PCR. From the multiplex PCR reads, TCRdb called clonotypes with MiXCR, one entry per CDR3 protein. The sample records approximately 700,000 distinct CDR3 sequences, approximately 39% being singletons. The data are from a study of Graves' ophthalmopathy and Graves' hyperthyroidism. In germline, CDR1 is MNHNS, CDR2 SASEGT. This CDR3 contains 15 residues. Trimming left V 9 bases short and J 3 bases short, with 15 bases between.

The chain links TRBV6-1 to TRBJ1-6; D is undetermined. What was sequenced was peripheral blood. This clonotype was obtained from an adult man with Graves' ophthalmopathy. CDR3 DNA: TGTGCCAGTAAGCTGACGGGCAACTATAATTCACCCCTCCACTTT. It translates to CASKLTGNYNSPLHF.